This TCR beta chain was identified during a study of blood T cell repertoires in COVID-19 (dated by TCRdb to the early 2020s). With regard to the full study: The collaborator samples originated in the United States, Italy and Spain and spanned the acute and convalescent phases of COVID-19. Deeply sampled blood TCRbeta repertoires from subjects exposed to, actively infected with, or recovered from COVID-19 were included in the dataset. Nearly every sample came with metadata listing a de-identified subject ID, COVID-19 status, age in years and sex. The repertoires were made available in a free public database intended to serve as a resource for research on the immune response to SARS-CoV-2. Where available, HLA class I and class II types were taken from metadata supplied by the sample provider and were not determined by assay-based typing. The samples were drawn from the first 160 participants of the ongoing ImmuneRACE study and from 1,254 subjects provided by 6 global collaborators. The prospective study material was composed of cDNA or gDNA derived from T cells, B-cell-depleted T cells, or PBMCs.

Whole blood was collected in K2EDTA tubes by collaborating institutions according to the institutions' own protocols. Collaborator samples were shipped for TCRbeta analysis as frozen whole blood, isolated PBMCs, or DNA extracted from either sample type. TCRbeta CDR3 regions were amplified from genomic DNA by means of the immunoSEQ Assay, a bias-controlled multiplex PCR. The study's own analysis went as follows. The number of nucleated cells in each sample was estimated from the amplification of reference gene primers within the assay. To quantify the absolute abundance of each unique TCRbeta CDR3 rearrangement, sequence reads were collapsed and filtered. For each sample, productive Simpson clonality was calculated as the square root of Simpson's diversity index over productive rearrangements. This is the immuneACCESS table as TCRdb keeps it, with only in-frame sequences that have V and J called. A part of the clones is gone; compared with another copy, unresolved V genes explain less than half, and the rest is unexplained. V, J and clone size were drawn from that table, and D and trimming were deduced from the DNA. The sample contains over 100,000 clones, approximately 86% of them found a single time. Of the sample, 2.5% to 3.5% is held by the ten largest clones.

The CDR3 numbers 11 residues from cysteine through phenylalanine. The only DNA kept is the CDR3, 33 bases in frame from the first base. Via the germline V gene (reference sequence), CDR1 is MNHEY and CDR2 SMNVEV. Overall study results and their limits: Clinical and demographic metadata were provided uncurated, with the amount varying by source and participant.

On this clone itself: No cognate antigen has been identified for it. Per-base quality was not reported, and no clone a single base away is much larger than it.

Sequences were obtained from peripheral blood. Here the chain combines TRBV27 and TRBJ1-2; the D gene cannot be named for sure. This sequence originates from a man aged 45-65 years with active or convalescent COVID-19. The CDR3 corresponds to CATATNYGYTF. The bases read TGTGCTACAGCAACTAACTATGGCTACACCTTC.